These T cell receptor beta chains were read from a single sample in a study of cytomegalovirus exposure and HLA in healthy donors. Generated by immunoSEQ multiplex PCR, the TCRdb table keeps only in-frame clones and is missing some. The sample holds about 130,000 clones, 79% seen once. What was sequenced was PBMCs. The receptors were gathered from a man between 18 and 29 years old in good health and CMV-seronegative. CDR3s include the opening cysteine and the closing phenylalanine or tryptophan. The order of the fields is V gene, D gene, J gene, clone size, CDR3 protein, CDR3 DNA. The D gene is left open where the match is weak. Clone size is not always given. Where it is, it says once, few, many or a class for expanded clones.

TRBV5-6	.	TRBJ2-6	.	CASSSPSAGANVLTF	TGTGCCAGCAGCTCACCTAGCGCTGGGGCCAACGTCCTGACTTTC
TRBV18	.	TRBJ2-1	.	CASSPRRDEQFF	TGTGCCAGCTCACCCAGGCGTGATGAGCAGTTCTTC
TRBV2	.	TRBJ2-7	.	CASSEGRWYEQYF	TGTGCCAGCAGTGAAGGCAGGTGGTACGAGCAGTACTTC
TRBV29-1	.	TRBJ2-3	once	CSAGSTDTQYF	TGCAGCGCGGGAAGCACAGATACGCAGTATTTT
TRBV6-6	TRBD1	TRBJ2-7	.	CASRFGTGIYEQYF	TGTGCCAGCAGGTTCGGGACAGGGATCTACGAGCAGTACTTC
TRBV11-2	TRBD2	TRBJ2-3	once	CASSLRIGGGVDTQYF	TGTGCCAGCAGCCTTAGGATTGGGGGGGGAGTAGATACGCAGTATTTT
TRBV27	TRBD2	TRBJ2-7	.	CASRGGRAGIYEQYF	TGTGCCAGCCGTGGCGGGAGGGCCGGGATCTACGAGCAGTACTTC
TRBV2	.	TRBJ1-4	.	CASTSRSTNEKLFF	TGTGCCAGCACCTCTCGTTCAACTAATGAAAAACTGTTTTTT
TRBV7-3	TRBD2	TRBJ2-1	.	CASSPELAGPYNEQFF	TGTGCCAGCAGCCCAGAATTAGCGGGACCATACAATGAGCAGTTCTTC
TRBV7-2	.	TRBJ2-3	.	CASSLSYSDTQYF	TGTGCCAGCAGCTTAAGCTATTCAGATACGCAGTATTTT
TRBV5-1	TRBD2	TRBJ2-5	.	CASKESAGVETQYF	TGCGCCAGCAAGGAGTCGGCGGGAGTGGAGACCCAGTACTTC
TRBV28	.	TRBJ1-3	once	CASSLSTRLGNTIYF	TGTGCCAGCAGTTTATCGACACGTCTAGGAAACACCATATATTTT
TRBV29-1	TRBD1	TRBJ2-5	once	CSAGTGEGETQYF	TGCAGCGCCGGGACAGGGGAAGGGGAAACCCAGTACTTC
TRBV6-5	.	TRBJ2-7	few	CASSYSVVGLYEQYF	TGTGCCAGCAGTTACTCGGTTGTCGGTCTCTACGAGCAGTACTTC
TRBV10-2	.	TRBJ1-4	.	CASKDLAGATNEKLFF	TGCGCCAGCAAGGACTTGGCAGGTGCAACTAATGAAAAACTGTTTTTT
TRBV7-9	TRBD1	TRBJ1-1	.	CSSSPMTGWGNTEAFF	TGTTCCAGCAGCCCTATGACAGGGTGGGGGAACACTGAAGCTTTCTTT
TRBV2	.	TRBJ1-1	few	CASSDTGVRAFF	TGTGCCAGCAGTGATACAGGAGTTCGGGCTTTCTTT
TRBV6-1	.	TRBJ1-6	.	CASGAPTQGYNSPLHF	TGTGCCAGCGGTGCCCCCACACAGGGCTATAATTCACCCCTCCACTTT
TRBV6-5	.	TRBJ1-5	.	CASSISGGNQPQHF	TGTGCCAGCAGCATATCGGGGGGCAATCAGCCCCAGCATTTT
TRBV6-1	.	TRBJ1-2	once	CASSFSTGGSGYTF	TGTGCCAGCAGTTTCTCGACAGGAGGCTCTGGCTACACCTTC
TRBV30	TRBD2	TRBJ2-1	.	CAWSGGLAGVSEQFF	TGTGCCTGGAGTGGAGGACTAGCGGGTGTTAGTGAGCAGTTCTTC
TRBV11-3	TRBD1	TRBJ2-3	.	CASSLDSGTGGADTQYF	TGTGCCAGCAGCTTAGACTCCGGGACAGGGGGCGCAGATACGCAGTATTTT
TRBV7-8	TRBD2	TRBJ2-3	.	CASSSQGLAAQDTQYF	TGTGCCAGCAGCTCTCAAGGACTAGCGGCACAGGATACGCAGTATTTT
TRBV6-1	.	TRBJ1-5	.	CASSVGWGDNQPQHF	TGTGCCAGCAGTGTCGGTTGGGGGGACAATCAGCCCCAGCATTTT
TRBV4-1	.	TRBJ1-4	.	CASSHPGATNEKLFF	TGCGCCAGCAGCCACCCAGGTGCAACTAATGAAAAACTGTTTTTT
TRBV5-4	TRBD1	TRBJ1-2	.	CASSSTDRGVGYTF	TGTGCCAGCAGCTCAACCGACAGGGGCGTAGGCTACACCTTC
TRBV7-8	.	TRBJ1-2	.	CASSHAGRGKGYTF	TGTGCCAGCAGCCACGCGGGCAGGGGTAAAGGCTACACCTTC
TRBV11-2	.	TRBJ2-5	.	CASSLDLPQGAETQYF	TGTGCCAGCAGCTTAGATCTTCCCCAAGGGGCGGAGACCCAGTACTTC
TRBV9	TRBD1	TRBJ2-7	.	CASSPMDRGYEQYF	TGTGCCAGCAGCCCTATGGACAGGGGATACGAGCAGTACTTC
TRBV7-3	TRBD2	TRBJ2-1	.	CASSSGFASGSYNEQFF	TGTGCCAGCAGCTCCGGATTCGCTAGCGGGAGTTACAATGAGCAGTTCTTC
TRBV18	.	TRBJ1-1	.	CASSPSGEGNTEAFF	TGTGCCAGCTCACCCTCCGGGGAGGGGAACACTGAAGCTTTCTTT
TRBV5-1	.	TRBJ2-1	.	CASSFRGSGLFGSYNEQFF	TGCGCCAGCAGCTTTCGAGGCAGTGGACTCTTCGGCTCCTACAATGAGCAGTTCTTC
TRBV6-1	TRBD1	TRBJ1-5	.	CASSEGAGGYGNQPQHF	TGTGCCAGCAGTGAAGGGGCAGGGGGCTATGGCAATCAGCCCCAGCATTTT
TRBV19	.	TRBJ2-3	.	CASTSRDTQYF	TGTGCCAGTACTAGCCGGGATACGCAGTATTTT
TRBV7-9	.	TRBJ2-7	.	CASSWGGGNYEQYF	TGTGCCAGCAGCTGGGGGGGCGGGAACTACGAGCAGTACTTC
TRBV12-5	.	TRBJ1-1	.	CASGPSNTLTEAFF	TGTGCTAGTGGTCCCAGTAATACCCTCACTGAAGCTTTCTTT
TRBV6-6	.	TRBJ2-7	many	CASSYEATSSYEQYF	TGTGCCAGCAGTTACGAGGCCACTAGCTCCTACGAGCAGTACTTC
TRBV4-2	.	TRBJ1-1	once	CASSPGGNTEAFF	TGTGCCAGCAGCCCGGGGGGGAACACTGAAGCTTTCTTT
TRBV27	TRBD2	TRBJ2-3	.	CASSLSLHYGTSVYTQYF	TGTGCCAGCAGTTTATCCTTGCACTACGGGACTAGCGTTTATACGCAGTATTTT
TRBV15	.	TRBJ2-5	.	CATSNPPGAQYF	TGTGCCACCAGCAATCCACCCGGGGCCCAGTACTTC
TRBV7-3	TRBD1	TRBJ2-1	.	CASSLSGTGRNEQFF	TGTGCCAGCAGTCTCTCCGGGACAGGCCGGAATGAGCAGTTCTTC
TRBV6-5	.	TRBJ2-2	.	CASTRGGELFF	TGTGCCAGCACCCGGGGCGGGGAGCTGTTTTTT
TRBV9	TRBD2	TRBJ2-1	.	CASSVTPSGLAGEVEQFF	TGTGCCAGCAGCGTAACCCCCTCCGGACTAGCGGGAGAGGTAGAGCAGTTCTTC
TRBV18	TRBD1	TRBJ2-7	.	CASSPRQGVAYEQYF	TGTGCCAGCTCACCACGACAGGGTGTGGCCTACGAGCAGTACTTC
TRBV11-3	TRBD2	TRBJ2-1	.	CASSSTWTSREQFF	TGTGCCAGCAGCTCCACCTGGACTAGTCGTGAGCAGTTCTTC